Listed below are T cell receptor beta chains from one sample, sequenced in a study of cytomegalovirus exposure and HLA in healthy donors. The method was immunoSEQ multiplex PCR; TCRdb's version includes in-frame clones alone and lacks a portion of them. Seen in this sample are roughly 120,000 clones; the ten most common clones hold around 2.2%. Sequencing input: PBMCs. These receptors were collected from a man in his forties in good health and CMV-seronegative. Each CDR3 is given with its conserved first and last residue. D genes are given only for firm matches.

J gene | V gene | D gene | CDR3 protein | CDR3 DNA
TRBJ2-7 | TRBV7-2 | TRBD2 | CASSLWREGGEQYF | TGTGCCAGCAGCTTATGGCGGGAGGGGGGCGAGCAGTACTTC
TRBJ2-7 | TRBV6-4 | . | CASPWGRRLYEQYF | TGTGCCAGCCCCTGGGGGCGGCGACTCTACGAGCAGTACTTC
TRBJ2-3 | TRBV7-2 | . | CASSHQVGPADTQYF | TGTGCCAGCAGCCACCAGGTGGGGCCGGCAGATACGCAGTATTTT
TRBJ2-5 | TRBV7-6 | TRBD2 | CASSSLAGGGGETQYF | TGTGCCAGCAGCTCCTTAGCGGGAGGCGGCGGGGAGACCCAGTACTTC
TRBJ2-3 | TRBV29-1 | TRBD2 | CRVSGRATDTQYF | TGCAGGGTTAGCGGGAGGGCCACAGATACGCAGTATTTT
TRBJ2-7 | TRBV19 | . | CASSRLGGLRSYEQYF | TGTGCCAGTTCCCGGTTAGGCGGGCTCCGCTCCTACGAGCAGTACTTC
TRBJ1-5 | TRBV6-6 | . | CASSSQGHQPQHF | TGTGCCAGCAGTTCACAGGGACACCAGCCCCAGCATTTT
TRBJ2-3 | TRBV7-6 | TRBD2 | CASSGRTSGTDTQYF | TGTGCCAGCAGCGGACGGACTAGCGGCACAGATACGCAGTATTTT
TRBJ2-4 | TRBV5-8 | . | CASSLVKRGGKNIQYF | TGTGCCAGCAGCTTGGTGAAAAGGGGAGGCAAAAACATTCAGTACTTC
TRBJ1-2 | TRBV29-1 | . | CSVGMGLSYGYTF | TGCAGCGTTGGGATGGGGCTGAGCTATGGCTACACCTTC
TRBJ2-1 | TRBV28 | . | CASGALDREQFF | TGTGCCAGCGGCGCCCTCGACAGAGAGCAGTTCTTC
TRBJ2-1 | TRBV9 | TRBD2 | CASSVRTSGSNEQFF | TGTGCCAGCAGCGTTAGGACTAGCGGGAGCAATGAGCAGTTCTTC
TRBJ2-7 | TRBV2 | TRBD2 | CASSEGVGLAVNSYEQYF | TGTGCCAGCAGTGAGGGTGTGGGACTAGCGGTAAACTCCTACGAGCAGTACTTC
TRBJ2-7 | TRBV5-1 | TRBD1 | CASSDQGASGEQYF | TGCGCCAGCAGCGACCAGGGGGCTTCCGGCGAGCAGTACTTC
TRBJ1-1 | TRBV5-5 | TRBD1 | CASSLAGTGQSGAFF | TGTGCCAGCAGCTTGGCCGGGACAGGGCAGAGTGGAGCTTTCTTT
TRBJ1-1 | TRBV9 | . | CASSDGQRTEAFF | TGTGCCAGCAGCGACGGACAGAGGACTGAAGCTTTCTTT
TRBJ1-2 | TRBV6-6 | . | CASSPGKEYGYTF | TGTGCCAGCAGTCCAGGGAAGGAGTACGGCTACACCTTC
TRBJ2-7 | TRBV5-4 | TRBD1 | CASSGQGAMISYEQYF | TGTGCCAGCAGTGGGCAGGGGGCTATGATCTCCTACGAGCAGTACTTC
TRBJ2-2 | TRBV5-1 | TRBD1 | CASSLEGQGAAGELFF | TGCGCCAGCAGCTTGGAGGGACAGGGGGCCGCCGGGGAGCTGTTTTTT
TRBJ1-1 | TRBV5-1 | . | CASSPFSRGNTEAFF | TGCGCCAGCAGCCCCTTCAGTCGGGGGAACACTGAAGCTTTCTTT
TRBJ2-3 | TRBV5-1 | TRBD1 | CASSLRQGLTDTQYF | TGCGCCAGCAGCTTGCGACAGGGGCTGACAGATACGCAGTATTTT
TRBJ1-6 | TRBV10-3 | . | CAISESGGLNSPLHF | TGTGCCATCAGTGAGTCGGGGGGGCTTAATTCACCCCTCCACTTT
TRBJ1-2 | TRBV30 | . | CAWSGMEGFNYGYTF | TGTGCCTGGAGTGGGATGGAGGGGTTCAACTATGGCTACACCTTC
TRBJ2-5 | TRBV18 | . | CASSPDSEETQYF | TGTGCCAGCTCACCGGACAGCGAAGAGACCCAGTACTTC
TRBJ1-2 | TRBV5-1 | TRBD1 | CASSPGQRLYGYTF | TGCGCCAGCAGCCCGGGACAGCGACTCTATGGCTACACCTTC
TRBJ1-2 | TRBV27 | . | CASSLKGEGYGYTF | TGTGCCAGCAGTCTGAAGGGGGAAGGCTATGGCTACACCTTC
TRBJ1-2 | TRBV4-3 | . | CASSQGDTEYGYTF | TGCGCCAGCAGCCAGGGTGACACGGAATATGGCTACACCTTC
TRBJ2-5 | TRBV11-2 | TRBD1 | CASIPGGRIGKETQYF | TGTGCCAGCATTCCAGGGGGCAGAATCGGGAAAGAGACCCAGTACTTC
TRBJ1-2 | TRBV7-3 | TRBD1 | CASSARTGRDGYTF | TGTGCCAGCAGCGCCCGGACAGGGAGGGATGGCTACACCTTC
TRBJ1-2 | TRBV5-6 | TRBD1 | CASSATGALGDYGYTF | TGTGCCAGCAGCGCGACAGGGGCCCTTGGTGACTATGGCTACACCTTC
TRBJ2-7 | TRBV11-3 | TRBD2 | CASSKRPLLAGISYEQYF | TGTGCCAGCAGCAAAAGACCCTTGCTAGCGGGGATCTCCTACGAGCAGTACTTC
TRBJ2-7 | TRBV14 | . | CARSESRGYEQYF | TGTGCCCGTAGTGAGAGTAGGGGCTACGAGCAGTACTTC
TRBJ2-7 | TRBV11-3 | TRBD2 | CASSSGQGTRSEQYF | TGTGCCAGCAGCTCTGGGCAGGGGACTAGGTCCGAGCAGTACTTC
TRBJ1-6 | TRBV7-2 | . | CASSLRDGSSYNSPLHF | TGTGCCAGCAGCTTACGGGACGGGAGCTCCTATAATTCACCCCTCCACTTT
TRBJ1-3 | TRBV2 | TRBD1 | CASSRDRALGNTIYF | TGTGCCAGCAGCAGGGACAGGGCGCTCGGAAACACCATATATTTT
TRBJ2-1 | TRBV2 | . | CASSLEAQGEEQFF | TGTGCCAGCAGTCTAGAAGCACAGGGAGAGGAGCAGTTCTTC
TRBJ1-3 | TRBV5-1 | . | CASSLGSSGNTIYF | TGCGCCAGCAGCCTTGGGAGCTCTGGAAACACCATATATTTT
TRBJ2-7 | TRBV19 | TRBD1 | CASSPIGDRGLEQYF | TGTGCCAGTAGTCCGATAGGGGACAGGGGGCTCGAGCAGTACTTC
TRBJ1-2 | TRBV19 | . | CASSINWDIGNYGYTF | TGTGCCAGTAGTATAAATTGGGACATTGGTAACTATGGCTACACCTTC
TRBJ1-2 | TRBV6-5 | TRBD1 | CASSTNRGPTYGYTF | TGTGCCAGCAGTACTAACAGGGGACCCACATATGGCTACACCTTC